This T cell receptor (beta chain) is drawn from a study of sequential checkpoint blockade in melanoma. A few counts support this clone. Treatment denoted: randomized to nivolumab then ipilimumab (arm A) or the reverse (arm B). Sequenced by immunoSEQ multiplex PCR; TCRdb stores in-frame clones only, minus some. The sample contains 13,000 or so clones, 21% of which appear only once. Germline V gives CDR1 MDHEN, CDR2 SYDVKM. The CDR3 runs to 15 residues. V lost 7 bases and J 0 bases, leaving 13 bases between the germline ends. The chain links TRBV28 to TRBJ2-1; tentatively, D is TRBD2 (5 bases). This receptor was obtained from a human donor with melanoma. Specimen: tumor tissue (inferred from file names), collected from a patient given nivolumab and ipilimumab in sequence. The CDR3 loop is CASTWGGSSYNEQFF. The CDR3 coding sequence is TGTGCCAGCACTTGGGGTGGGAGCTCCTACAATGAGCAGTTCTTC.